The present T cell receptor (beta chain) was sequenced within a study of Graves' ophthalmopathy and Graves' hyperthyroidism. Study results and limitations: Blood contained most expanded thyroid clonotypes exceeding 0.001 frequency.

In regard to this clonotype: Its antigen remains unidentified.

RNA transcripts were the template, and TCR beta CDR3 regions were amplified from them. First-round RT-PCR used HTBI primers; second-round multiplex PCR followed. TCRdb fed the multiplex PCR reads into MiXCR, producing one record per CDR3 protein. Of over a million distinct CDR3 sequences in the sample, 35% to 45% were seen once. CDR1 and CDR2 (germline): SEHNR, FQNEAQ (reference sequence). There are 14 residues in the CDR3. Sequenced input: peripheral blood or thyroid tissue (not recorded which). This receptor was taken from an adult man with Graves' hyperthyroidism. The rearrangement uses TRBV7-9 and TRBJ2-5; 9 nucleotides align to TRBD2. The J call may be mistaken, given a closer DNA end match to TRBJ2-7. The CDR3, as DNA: TGTGCCAGCAGCTTACGCGGGGGGGTATACGAGCAGTACTTC. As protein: CASSLRGGVYEQYF.